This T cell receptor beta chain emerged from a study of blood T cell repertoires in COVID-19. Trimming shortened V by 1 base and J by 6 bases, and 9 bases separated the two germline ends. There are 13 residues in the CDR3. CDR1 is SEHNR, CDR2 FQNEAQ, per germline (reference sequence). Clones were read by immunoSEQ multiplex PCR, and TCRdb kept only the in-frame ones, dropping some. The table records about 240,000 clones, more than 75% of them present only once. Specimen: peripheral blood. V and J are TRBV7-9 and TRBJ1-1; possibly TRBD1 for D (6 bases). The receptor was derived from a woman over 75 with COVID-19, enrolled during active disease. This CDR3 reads CASSLVGQPEAFF. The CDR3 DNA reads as TGTGCCAGCAGCTTAGTGGGACAACCTGAAGCTTTCTTT.